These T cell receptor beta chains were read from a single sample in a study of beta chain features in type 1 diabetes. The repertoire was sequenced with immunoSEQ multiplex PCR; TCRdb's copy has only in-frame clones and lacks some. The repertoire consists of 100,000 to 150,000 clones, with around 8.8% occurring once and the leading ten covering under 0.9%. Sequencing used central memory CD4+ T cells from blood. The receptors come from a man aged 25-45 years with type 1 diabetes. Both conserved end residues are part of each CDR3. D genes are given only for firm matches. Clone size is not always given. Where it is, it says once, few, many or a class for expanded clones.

TGTGCCAGCTCACTACAGGGGGCGCGAACAGATACGCAGTATTTT CASSLQGARTDTQYF NA TRBV18 TRBD1 TRBJ2-3
TGTGCCAGCAGCGCTAGGACAGCCTATGGCTACACCTTC CASSARTAYGYTF few TRBV7-9 NA TRBJ1-2
TGCAGTGTATGGCGGCGCTATGGCTACACCTTC CSVWRRYGYTF NA TRBV20-1 NA TRBJ1-2
TGTGCCAGCAGTTATTGGACAGGGAATTCACCCCTCCACTTT CASSYWTGNSPLHF few TRBV6-6 TRBD1 TRBJ1-6
TGTGCCAGCAGTCGGGAACAGGGGGACGTCTATGGCTACACCTTC CASSREQGDVYGYTF few TRBV28 TRBD1 TRBJ1-2
TGTGCCTCACGGAGCAAGGCAGGGTACCAAGAGACCCAGTACTTC CASRSKAGYQETQYF few TRBV27 NA TRBJ2-5
TGTGCCACCAGCCTTGGGACAGCGAACACCGGGGAGCTGTTTTTT CATSLGTANTGELFF NA TRBV15 TRBD1 TRBJ2-2
TGTGCCAGCGTCCTCTTGACAGGGCTGGGCTACACCTTC CASVLLTGLGYTF few TRBV21-1 NA TRBJ1-2
TGCAGTGCTAGGCTTCAGTCCGAGCAGTACTTC CSARLQSEQYF NA TRBV20-1 NA TRBJ2-7
TGCAGCAATCATAGCGTGGACAGGGGGATTGGTAGCAATCAGCCCCAGCATTTT CSNHSVDRGIGSNQPQHF NA TRBV29-1 TRBD1 TRBJ1-5
TGTGCCAGCACCCTAGGGGGAGCGTTGCGCTCTGAAGCTTTCTTT CASTLGGALRSEAFF few TRBV28 NA TRBJ1-1
TGTGCCAGCATTGGGACAGGGCCCAATGAGCAGTTCTTC CASIGTGPNEQFF NA TRBV6-6 TRBD1 TRBJ2-1
TGTGCCAGCAGTTTGGTCAAGGGGGGGCCCCTCCACTTT CASSLVKGGPLHF NA TRBV27 NA TRBJ1-6
TGTGCCAGCAGCTCCGGTGGTTCCTACGAGCAGTACTTC CASSSGGSYEQYF few TRBV7-2 NA TRBJ2-7